Below are 22 T cell receptor beta chains sequenced from a single sample in a study of CD8+ T cells in alopecia areata. Indicated treatment: oral pan-JAK inhibitor, 5-10 mg twice daily. After isolation, RNA underwent reverse transcription to generate cDNA as the sequencing template. Produced via immunoSEQ multiplex PCR; TCRdb's table is partial and in-frame only. This sample has approximately 65,000 clones, with around 45% found just once. The input for sequencing was CD8+ T cells sorted from blood, taken at approximately week 36, from a patient treated with tofacitinib. The receptors shown here come from a human donor with alopecia areata.

The chain has TRBV7-9 and TRBJ2-1; no reliable D call. CDR1 is SEHNR, CDR2 FQNEAQ, per germline (reference sequence). V was clipped by 8 bases and J by 6 bases, with 11 bases between them. The length of the CDR3 is 12 residues. The chain's CDR3 is CASANVGNEQFF. The CDR3 region has the DNA TGTGCCAGCGCAAACGTCGGCAATGAGCAGTTCTTC.

This clone showed up just a few times. This chain links TRBV29-1 with TRBJ2-7, with 9 bases fitting TRBD1. The CDR3 has 13 amino acids. Germline V CDR1 and CDR2: SQVTM, ANQGSEA. V lost 6 bases, J lost 0 bases, and 3 bases stayed unmatched. CDR3 sequence reads: CSVTGGLSYEQYF. The CDR3 DNA reads TGCAGCGTAACAGGGGGCCTCTCCTACGAGCAGTACTTC.

This chain connects TRBV4-1 to TRBJ2-1; TRBD2 is a possible D gene (6 bases). Germline V lookup: CDR1 MGHRA, CDR2 YSYEKL. This CDR3 has 16 amino acids. The V end was cut by 0 bases, the J end by 4 bases, with 13 bases between. CDR3 DNA: TGCGCCAGCAGCCAAGATCGGGCGGAGGGGTACAATGAGCAGTTCTTC. Translated: CASSQDRAEGYNEQFF.

The rearrangement links TRBV28 to TRBJ2-3, with D possibly matching TRBD2 (6 bases). The V gene lost 6 bases and the J gene lost 4 bases, with 14 bases spanning the gap. Looked up from germline, CDR1 is MDHEN and CDR2 is SYDVKM. CDR3 length: 14 amino acids. The CDR3 nucleotides are TGTGCCAGCAGCCCCCCCGGGAGAGCAGATACGCAGTATTTT. Amino acid sequence: CASSPPGRADTQYF.

The chain couples TRBV5-1 to TRBJ2-1; 8 bases agree with TRBD2. There are 17 residues in the CDR3. V shed 3 bases and J 4 bases; nucleotides not matched to a gene: 12. The germline V gene has CDR1 SGHRS and CDR2 YFSETQ. The CDR3 is CASSWRMAGGEYNEQFF. The DNA for the CDR3 is TGCGCCAGCAGCTGGCGAATGGCGGGAGGAGAATACAATGAGCAGTTCTTC.

CDR3 DNA sequence: TGCAGCGTCCTCCTCCACGGGGAGCTGTTTTTT. Amino acids: CSVLLHGELFF. The gene calls are TRBV29-1 and TRBJ2-2; no clear D. Trimming removed 6 bases at V and 7 bases at J, with 9 bases between. This CDR3 contains 11 residues. CDR1 and CDR2 (germline): SQVTM, ANQGSEA.

CDR3 sequence reads: CASSLGRSYEQYF. The CDR3 bases are TGTGCCAGCAGTTTGGGCCGCTCCTACGAGCAGTACTTC. The V call is TRBV27, the J call TRBJ2-7, with D uncertain. This CDR3 is 13 amino acids long. Germline CDR1 is MNHEY and CDR2 is SMNVEV (reference sequence). With 3 bases removed from V and 0 bases from J, the gap between germline ends came to 6 bases.

This clone was seen a few times. The rearrangement links TRBV19 to TRBJ2-7, with 12 nucleotides matching TRBD2. In germline, CDR1 is LNHDA, CDR2 SQIVND (reference sequence). The junction had 3 bases not matched to a gene; V was cut back by 5 bases and J by 7 bases. This CDR3 region has 13 residues. The CDR3 coding sequence is TGTGCCAGTAGTTCCGGACTAGCGGGAGAGCAGTACTTC. Amino acids: CASSSGLAGEQYF. The full variable domain, completed using reference TRBV19 and TRBJ2-7, is DGGITQSPKYLFRKEGQNVTLSCEQNLNHDAMYWYRQDPGQGLRLIYYSQIVNDFQKGDIAEGYSVSREKKESFPLTVTSAQKNPTAFYLCASSSGLAGEQYFGPGTRLTVT.

J is TRBJ2-7 and V is TRBV15, with 8 nucleotides matching TRBD1. V gave up 4 bases and J gave up 5 bases; unmatched junction bases: 10. The length of the CDR3 is 15 residues. CDR1 is LNHNV, CDR2 YYDKDF, per germline (reference sequence). As DNA, the CDR3 is TGTGCCACCAGCACCCACCGGGACAGGCGCAACGAGCAGTACTTC. Its protein product is CATSTHRDRRNEQYF.

The J gene is TRBJ2-4, the V gene TRBV5-1; tentatively, D is TRBD2 (5 bases). Trimming took 4 bases from V and 2 from J, leaving 19 bases between them. CDR1 is SGHRS and CDR2 is YFSETQ in the germline V gene. The CDR3 runs to 17 residues. The CDR3 sequence: CASSPLSLEATKNIQYF. The CDR3 nucleotides read TGCGCCAGCAGCCCTCTTTCTTTGGAGGCGACCAAAAACATTCAGTACTTC.

This rearrangement joins TRBV6-5 to TRBJ1-2; D is perhaps TRBD1 (5 bases). Germline CDR1 is MNHEY and CDR2 is SVGAGI. CDR3 size: 13 residues. Trimming pared 2 bases from V and 3 bases from J, leaving 7 bases between. Here the CDR3 DNA reads TGTGCCAGCAGTTACGGGGCAGACTATGGCTACACCTTC. It specifies CASSYGADYGYTF.

This clone was seen once. This chain uses TRBV30 with TRBJ2-7; 9 bases are shared with TRBD2. The germline V gene has CDR1 GTSNPN and CDR2 SVGIG (reference sequence). V gave up 7 bases and J gave up 2 bases; unmatched junction bases: 9. CDR3 length: 14 amino acids. CDR3 DNA: TGTGCCTCCTCAGGGGGGACTAGCACCTACGAGCAGTACTTC. This codes for CASSGGTSTYEQYF.

V gene TRBV9 combines with J gene TRBJ2-3; D ambiguous. Per the germline V gene, CDR1 is SGDLS and CDR2 is YYNGEE. Trimming removed 0 bases from V and 2 bases from J, with 10 bases in between. CDR3 length: 15 amino acids. CDR3 protein: CASSVGVRFTDTQYF. Here the CDR3 DNA reads TGTGCCAGCAGCGTAGGTGTCCGTTTCACAGATACGCAGTATTTT.

Regarding this clone: It is likely a read error: a sequence one base away is far more abundant. The gene calls are TRBV5-1 and TRBJ2-1; 12 bases are a match to TRBD2. This CDR3 contains 16 residues. Germline V lookup: CDR1 SGHRS, CDR2 YFSETQ. Trimming took 0 bases from V and 7 from J; bases not matched to a gene: 5. CDR3: CASSLGPSGRGNEQFF. The CDR3 DNA sequence: TGCGCCAGCAGCTTGGGTCCTAGCGGGAGGGGGAATGAGCAGTTCTTC.

The chain combines TRBV9 with TRBJ2-1, with 8 bases fitting TRBD2. The J segment lost 6 bases and the V segment lost 4 bases, leaving 18 bases of the junction unmatched. Looked up from germline, CDR1 is SGDLS and CDR2 is YYNGEE. CDR3 length: 18 amino acids. Written as DNA, the CDR3 is TGTGCCAGCAGCTCGAGCCCTGGAGGGACTAGAGGGAGCAATGAGCAGTTCTTC. This codes for CASSSSPGGTRGSNEQFF.

This clone was seen once. The chain combines TRBV29-1 with TRBJ2-1, with D possibly being TRBD1 (5 bases). This CDR3 is built from 13 residues. The V gene's germline CDR1 is SQVTM and CDR2 ANQGSEA. CDR3 in amino acids: CTTTDSTYNEQFF. As DNA, the CDR3 is TGCACCACAACCGACAGTACCTACAATGAGCAGTTCTTC.

CDR3: CASSAPTGDEKLFF. The CDR3 bases are TGTGCCAGCAGCGCACCCACAGGGGATGAAAAACTGTTTTTT. The chain uses TRBV9 and TRBJ1-4; 7 bases align to TRBD1. V dropped 3 bases and J dropped 6; count of bases not matched to a gene: 5. The germline CDR1 and CDR2 sequences are SGDLS and YYNGEE. This CDR3 is built from 14 residues.

This clone was seen a single time. The chain links TRBV9 to TRBJ1-2; a weak D match, TRBD1 (6 bases). Germline V gene sequence: CDR1 SGDLS, CDR2 YYNGEE. This CDR3 is 15 amino acids long. Between the trimmed V and J ends, which lost 3 bases and 6 bases, there was a span of 18 bases. The CDR3 region is CASSDHHRELDGYTF. The CDR3 nucleotides read TGTGCCAGCAGCGACCACCACAGGGAATTGGATGGCTACACCTTC.

The chain recombines TRBV29-1 with TRBJ2-3, with 13 bases matching TRBD2. The CDR3 consists of 17 residues. The germline CDR1 and CDR2 sequences are SQVTM and ANQGSEA. Trimming took 7 bases from V and 4 from J; bases not matched to a gene: 14. The CDR3: CSAWTSGRIWPADTQYF. Written as DNA, the CDR3 is TGCAGCGCCTGGACTAGCGGGAGAATTTGGCCTGCAGATACGCAGTATTTT.

V gene TRBV4-3 combines with J gene TRBJ2-5; the match to TRBD1 covers 9 bases. The CDR3 is 18 amino acids. Germline V gene data show CDR1 as LGHNA and CDR2 as YSLEER. The J segment lost 1 base and the V segment lost 0 bases, leaving 9 bases of the junction unmatched. CDR3 in amino acids: CASSQEWTGEGVQETQYF. Written as DNA, the CDR3 is TGCGCCAGCAGCCAAGAATGGACAGGGGAGGGGGTCCAAGAGACCCAGTACTTC.

The chain carries TRBV5-1 and TRBJ1-3; the match to TRBD1 covers 8 bases. This CDR3 contains 15 residues. Trimming cost V 4 bases and J 0 bases; bases outside gene matches: 3. CDR1 SGHRS and CDR2 YFSETQ come from the germline V gene. The CDR3 loop is CASSQDRGSGNTIYF. The CDR3 bases are TGCGCCAGCAGCCAAGACAGGGGCTCTGGAAACACCATATATTTT.

The chain has TRBV7-2 and TRBJ2-2; D unresolved. CDR3 length: 16 residues. V lost 5 bases, J lost 1 base, and 14 bases lay in between. The germline V gene has CDR1 SGHTA and CDR2 FQGNSA. CDR3: CASSDLGRVNTGELFF. The CDR3 bases are TGTGCCAGCAGCGATCTCGGTAGGGTGAACACCGGGGAGCTGTTTTTT.